This record covers a single TCR beta chain. There are 16 residues in the CDR3. V lost 1 base and J lost 7; bases outside the gene matches: 12. The germline V gene has CDR1 SEHNR and CDR2 FQNEAQ (reference sequence). The data are from a study of blood T cell repertoires in COVID-19. Study-level information: Donors in the United States, Italy and Spain gave samples during acute or convalescent COVID-19. T cells, B-cell-depleted T cells, or PBMCs provided the cDNA or gDNA that served as material.

Per the original methods: Estimates of nucleated cell counts were drawn from the amplification of reference gene primers. Clones were read by immunoSEQ multiplex PCR, and TCRdb kept only the in-frame ones, dropping some. The V and J calls and clone size were taken over from that table, and D and trimming were inferred from the DNA. In the table there are about 280,000 clones, 85% of which are singletons. Symptom resolution, clearance, or two negative PCRs marked the recovered donors of Cohort 3. The source of this sequence is a woman aged 50 to 60 who had recovered from COVID-19. J is TRBJ2-7 and V is TRBV7-9, with 8 bases lining up with TRBD1. Source material: PBMCs or T cells enriched from blood (not recorded which). This chain's CDR3 is CASSLGINRGSGEQYF. The CDR3 DNA follows: TGTGCCAGCAGCTTAGGCATTAACAGGGGGTCGGGGGAGCAGTACTTC.